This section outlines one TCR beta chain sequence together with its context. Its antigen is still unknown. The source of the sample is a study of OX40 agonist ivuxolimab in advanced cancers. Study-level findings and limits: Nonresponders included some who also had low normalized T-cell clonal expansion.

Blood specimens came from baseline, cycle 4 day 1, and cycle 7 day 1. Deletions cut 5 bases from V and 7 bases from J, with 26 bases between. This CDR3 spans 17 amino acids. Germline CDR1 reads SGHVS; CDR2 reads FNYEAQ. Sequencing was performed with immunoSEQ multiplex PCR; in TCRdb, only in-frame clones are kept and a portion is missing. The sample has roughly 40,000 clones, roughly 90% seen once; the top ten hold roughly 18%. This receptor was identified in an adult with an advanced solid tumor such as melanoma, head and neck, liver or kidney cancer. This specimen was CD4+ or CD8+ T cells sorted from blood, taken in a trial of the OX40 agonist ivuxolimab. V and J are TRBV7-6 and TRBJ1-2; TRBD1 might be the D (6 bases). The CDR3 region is CASSPNPGGANVGGYTF. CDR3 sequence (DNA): TGTGCCAGCAGCCCAAACCCCGGGGGGGCTAATGTAGGTGGCTACACCTTC. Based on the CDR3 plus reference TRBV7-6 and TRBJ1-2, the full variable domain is GAGVSQSPRYKVTKRGQDVALRCDPISGHVSLYWYRQALGQGPEFLTYFNYEAQQDKSGLPNDRFSAERPEGSISTLTIQRTEQRDSAMYRCASSPNPGGANVGGYTFGSGTRLTVV.